This T cell receptor (beta chain) is from a study of CD8 T cells in ankylosing spondylitis. Quantitative 5'-RACE was performed with molecular barcodes, and it yielded the TCR beta libraries. TCRdb re-called the 5' RACE reads through MiXCR, storing one row per CDR3 protein. The repertoire holds under 450,000 distinct CDR3 sequences, more than 20% seen once, with about an eighth in the top ten. This clonotype showed up just a few times. Germline loops: CDR1 MNHEY, CDR2 SVGEGT. The V segment lost 5 bases and the J segment 5 bases; nucleotides outside the gene matches: 9. The CDR3 runs 17 residues. The rearrangement joins TRBV6-2 or TRBV6-3 to TRBJ2-1; 13 nucleotides align to TRBD2. This TCR came from a male donor with ankylosing spondylitis or in good health (not recorded which). The sequenced sample consisted of blood, either unsorted or a sorted T cell fraction (not recorded which). Written as DNA, the CDR3 is TGTGCCAGCAGTCAATGGACTAGCGGGGGACCCCACAATGAGCAGTTCTTC. This translates into CASSQWTSGGPHNEQFF.